This TCR beta chain came from a study of cytomegalovirus exposure and HLA in healthy donors. Study-level points and caveats: The tendency of first-cohort TCR clusters to co-occur in the roughly 110 validation repertoires emerged from a later analysis. Researchers counted over 150 TCR beta chains as cytomegalovirus-associated. Reports described diagnosis of cytomegalovirus status by the classifier as highly specific and sensitive.

In the case of this clone: The antigen remains undetermined.

The assay was immunoSEQ multiplex PCR, and TCRdb's table has in-frame clones only and misses some. This sample has around 200,000 clones; approximately 83% occur once, and the top ten carry about 3%. The CDR3 consists of 14 residues. Germline loops: CDR1 SGHRS, CDR2 YFSETQ. J lost 10 bases, V lost 4 bases, and 8 bases had no gene match. The chain uses TRBV5-1 and TRBJ1-6; 7 nucleotides line up with TRBD1. Sequenced: PBMCs. This receptor was taken from a woman aged 18-30 years in good health and CMV-seropositive. The CDR3 loop reads CASSPQGPTSPLHF. CDR3 nucleotide sequence: TGCGCCAGCAGCCCACAGGGGCCGACGTCACCCCTCCACTTT.